Listed below are T cell receptor beta chains from one sample, sequenced in a study of blood T cell repertoires in COVID-19. The repertoire was sequenced with immunoSEQ multiplex PCR; TCRdb's copy has only in-frame clones and lacks some. The sample has about 120,000 clones; 90% are singletons. The sequencing input was peripheral blood. The source of these receptors is an older woman with COVID-19, enrolled during active disease. Each CDR3 is given with its conserved first and last residue. D genes are given only for firm matches. Clone sizes are given selectively: once, few, many, or a class where the clone is expanded.

>-|TRBV10-3|-|TRBJ1-5
TGTGCCATCAGTGTTTGGACTGATCAGCCCCAGCATTTT
CAISVWTDQPQHF
>-|TRBV19|TRBD1|TRBJ2-2
TGTGCCAGTAGTATAATACAGGGGATAGCCGGGGAGCTGTTTTTT
CASSIIQGIAGELFF
>once|TRBV4-2|-|TRBJ1-2
TGTGCCAGCAGCCAAGAGGTCAGGGTCTCACTGGGCTACACCTTC
CASSQEVRVSLGYTF
>-|TRBV15|-|TRBJ1-2
TGTGCCACCAGCAGAGATAAGGGCAGGGGCTATGGCTACACCTTC
CATSRDKGRGYGYTF
>-|TRBV9|-|TRBJ1-1
TGTGCCAGCAGCGCGACGGGACAACCGAACACTGAAGCTTTCTTT
CASSATGQPNTEAFF
>-|TRBV5-1|-|TRBJ2-2
TGCGCCAGCAGCCGGGCAGGGGTCGGAACCGGGGAGCTGTTTTTT
CASSRAGVGTGELFF
>-|TRBV7-9|-|TRBJ1-1
TGTGCCAGCAGCTTAGAGGGGGTGGTCACTGAAGCTTTCTTT
CASSLEGVVTEAFF
>-|TRBV6-5|-|TRBJ1-1
TGTGCCAGCAGTTTAGGCCCGGCGGGGAACACTGAAGCTTTCTTT
CASSLGPAGNTEAFF
>-|TRBV9|TRBD1|TRBJ1-6
TGTGCCAGCAGTCCGGGACAGGGTATGTCACCCCTCCACTTT
CASSPGQGMSPLHF
>-|TRBV5-4|-|TRBJ2-1
TGTGCCAGCAGCACCCTCGGGATGCAGTTCTTC
CASSTLGMQFF
>-|TRBV30|-|TRBJ2-2
TGTGCCTGGAGTGTCGGAGGCACCGGGGAGCTGTTTTTT
CAWSVGGTGELFF
>-|TRBV7-2|TRBD1|TRBJ1-4
TGTGCCAGCAGGACAGGGGGCGAGGAAAAACTGTTTTTT
CASRTGGEEKLFF
>-|TRBV7-3|TRBD2|TRBJ2-3
TGTGCCAGCAGCGCCTTACTAGCGGGGGCAGGGGATACGCAGTATTTT
CASSALLAGAGDTQYF
>-|TRBV4-2|-|TRBJ1-3
TGTGCCAGCAGCCCCAACCAGAACTCTGGAAACACCATATATTTT
CASSPNQNSGNTIYF
>-|TRBV29-1|-|TRBJ1-3
TGCAGCTCCTTCTCTGGAAACACCATATATTTT
CSSFSGNTIYF
>-|TRBV16|-|TRBJ1-2
TGTGCCAGCAGCCAAGGACAGCAGGGGGGCTACACCTTC
CASSQGQQGGYTF